This TCR beta chain was recorded in a study of cytomegalovirus exposure and HLA in healthy donors. Findings of the study overall: Using a false discovery rate of 0.05, a later analysis showed that 16,951 TCR beta sequences were associated with HLA alleles. The authors assumed roughly uniform sequencing depth across donors for presence/absence analyses. Many donors shared some public TCRs, even though most TCR sequences were rare.

The ends were cut back, 1 base at V and 5 bases at J, with 20 bases in the middle. The CDR3 runs to 16 residues. From germline, CDR1 is SQVTM and CDR2 ANQGSEA. Vbeta (60) and Jbeta (13) primers were used in the PCR. Data came from immunoSEQ multiplex PCR; TCRdb stores just in-frame clones and leaves some out. The table records under 200,000 clones, over 65% of them present only once. As to this clone: The antigen is undetermined.

This receptor was identified in a woman aged 25 to 39 in good health and CMV-seronegative. Sequenced: PBMCs. The chain has TRBV29-1 and TRBJ2-5, with a possible D match to TRBD2 (6 bases). The CDR3 nucleotides read TGCAGCGTTGAAGGGGGCCGGGAGTTGGTTATGGAGACCCAGTACTTC. This translates into CSVEGGRELVMETQYF.